This TCR beta chain was identified during a study of T cell repertoires in cytomegalovirus infection. This clonotype was counted between two and nine times. Its antigen remains unidentified. Each CDR3 protein is one row after TCRdb ran MiXCR on the reads. Of approximately 56,000 distinct CDR3 sequences listed, about 18% are singletons. This clonotype was sampled from a human donor in good health (CMV status not recorded). Some clones in this sample may be carry-over from other donors' samples. Source: CD8+ T cells from cultured PBMCs, taken from culture after CMV antigen stimulation.

CDR3 protein: CASSLQGSTEAFF. CDR3 DNA sequence: TGTGCCAGCAGCTTACAAGGATCCACTGAAGCTTTCTTT. J is TRBJ1-1 and V is TRBV7-6; D is undetermined. Trimming took 2 bases from V and 4 from J, leaving 8 bases between them. Germline V gene data show CDR1 as SGHVS and CDR2 as FNYEAQ. This CDR3 is built from 13 residues. Drawing the rest from reference TRBV7-6 and TRBJ1-1, the complete variable domain is GAGVSQSPRYKVTKRGQDVALRCDPISGHVSLYWYRQALGQGPEFLTYFNYEAQQDKSGLPNDRFSAERPEGSISTLTIQRTEQRDSAMYRCASSLQGSTEAFFGQGTRLTVV.